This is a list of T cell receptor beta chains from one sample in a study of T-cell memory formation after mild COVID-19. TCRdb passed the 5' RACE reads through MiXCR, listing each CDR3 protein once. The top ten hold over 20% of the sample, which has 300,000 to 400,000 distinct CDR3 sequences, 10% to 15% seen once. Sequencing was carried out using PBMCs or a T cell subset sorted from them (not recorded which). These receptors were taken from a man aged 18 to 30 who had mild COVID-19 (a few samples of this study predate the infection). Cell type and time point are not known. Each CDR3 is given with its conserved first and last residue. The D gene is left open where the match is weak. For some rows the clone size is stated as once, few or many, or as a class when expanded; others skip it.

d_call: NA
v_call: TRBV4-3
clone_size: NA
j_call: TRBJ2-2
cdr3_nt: TGCGCCAGCAGCCGTCTGGGACCCAACACCGGGGAGCTGTTTTTT
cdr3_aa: CASSRLGPNTGELFF

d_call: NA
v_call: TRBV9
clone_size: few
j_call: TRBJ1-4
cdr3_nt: TGTGCCAGCAGCGCCTCGGGTCATTATAATGAAAAACTGTTTTTT
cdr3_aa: CASSASGHYNEKLFF

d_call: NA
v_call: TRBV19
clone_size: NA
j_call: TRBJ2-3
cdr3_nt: TGTGCCAGTAGTACTTACCCTATAGCAACTTCTAGCACAGATACGCAGTATTTT
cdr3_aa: CASSTYPIATSSTDTQYF

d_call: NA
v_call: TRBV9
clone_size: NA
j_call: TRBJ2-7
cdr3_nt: TGTGCCAGCAGCGTAAATACCGGCTCCTACGAGCAGTACTTC
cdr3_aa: CASSVNTGSYEQYF

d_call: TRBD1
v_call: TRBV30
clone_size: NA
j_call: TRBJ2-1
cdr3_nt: TGTGCCTGGAGTGAATGGACAGGGATGGTCAGGGAGCAGTTCTTC
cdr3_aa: CAWSEWTGMVREQFF

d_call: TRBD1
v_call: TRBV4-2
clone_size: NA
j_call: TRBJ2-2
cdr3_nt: TGTGCCAGCAGCTCTAGGACAGGGTGGCCCGGGGAGCTGTTTTTT
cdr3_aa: CASSSRTGWPGELFF

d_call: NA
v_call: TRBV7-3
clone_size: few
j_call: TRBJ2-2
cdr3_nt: TGTGCCAGCAGCTTAAGTTACAGCCCGAACACCGGGGAGCTGTTTTTT
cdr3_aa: CASSLSYSPNTGELFF

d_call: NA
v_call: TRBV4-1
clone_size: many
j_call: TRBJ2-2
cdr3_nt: TGCGCCAGCAGCCAAGGGTTCAGGATGCCCGGGGAGCTGTTTTTT
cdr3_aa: CASSQGFRMPGELFF

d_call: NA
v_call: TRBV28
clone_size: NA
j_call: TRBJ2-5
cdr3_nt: TGTGCCAGCAGTTTCGGGGACCGAGAGACCCAGTACTTC
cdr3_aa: CASSFGDRETQYF

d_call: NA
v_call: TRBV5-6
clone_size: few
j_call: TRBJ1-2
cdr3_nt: TGTGCCAGCAGCCGGAGGGGCCAGGGGTTGTATGGCTACACCTTC
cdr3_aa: CASSRRGQGLYGYTF

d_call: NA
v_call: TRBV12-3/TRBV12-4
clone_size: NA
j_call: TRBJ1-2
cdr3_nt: TGTGCCAGCAGTTTAATCGGAAGCGGGCTTGGCTACACCTTC
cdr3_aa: CASSLIGSGLGYTF

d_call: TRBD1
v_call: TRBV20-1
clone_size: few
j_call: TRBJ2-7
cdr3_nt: TGCAGTGCCAAGGACAGGGAGGAGGTGCAGTACTTC
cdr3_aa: CSAKDREEVQYF

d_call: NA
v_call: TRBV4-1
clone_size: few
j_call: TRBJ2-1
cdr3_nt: TGCGCCAGCAGCCAAGGGGACACCCAACACAATGAGCAGTTCTTC
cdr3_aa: CASSQGDTQHNEQFF

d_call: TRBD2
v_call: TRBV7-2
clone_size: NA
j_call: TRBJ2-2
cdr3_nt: TGTGCCAGCAGCCCAAGCGGGGGGTCGAACACCGGGGAGCTGTTTTTT
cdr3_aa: CASSPSGGSNTGELFF

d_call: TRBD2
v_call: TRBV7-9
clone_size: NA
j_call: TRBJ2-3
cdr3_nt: TGTGCCAGCAGCTTCACTAGCGGCAACACAGATACGCAGTATTTT
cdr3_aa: CASSFTSGNTDTQYF

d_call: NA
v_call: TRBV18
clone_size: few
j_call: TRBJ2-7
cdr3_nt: TGTGCCAGCTCACCAGGGGCTAGCGCTACCTACGAGCAGTACTTC
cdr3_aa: CASSPGASATYEQYF

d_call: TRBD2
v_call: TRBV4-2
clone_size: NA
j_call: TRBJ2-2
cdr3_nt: TGTGCCAGCAGCCAACGGGGGGGACTCCGCACCGGGGAGCTGTTTTTT
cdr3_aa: CASSQRGGLRTGELFF

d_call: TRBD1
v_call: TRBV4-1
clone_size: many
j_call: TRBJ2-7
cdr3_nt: TGCGCCAGCAGCCCCACCGGGACAGGGGGCTACGAGCAGTACTTC
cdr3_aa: CASSPTGTGGYEQYF

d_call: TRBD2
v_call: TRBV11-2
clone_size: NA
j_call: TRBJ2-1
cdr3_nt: TGTGCCAGCAGCTCCCCGGCTAGCGGGGTCTCCTACAATGAGCAGTTCTTC
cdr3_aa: CASSSPASGVSYNEQFF

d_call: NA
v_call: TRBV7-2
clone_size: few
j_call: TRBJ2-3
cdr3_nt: TGTGCCAGCAGCTTGTGGACAGATACGCAGTATTTT
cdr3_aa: CASSLWTDTQYF

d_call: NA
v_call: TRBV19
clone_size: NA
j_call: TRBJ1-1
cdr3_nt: TGTGCCAGTAGCACACGGAAGAACACTGAAGCTTTCTTT
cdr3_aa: CASSTRKNTEAFF

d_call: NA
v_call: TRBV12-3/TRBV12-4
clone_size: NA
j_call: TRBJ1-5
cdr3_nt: TGTGCCAGCAGTTTTCTGGGGATCGGCAATCAGCCCCAGCATTTT
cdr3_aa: CASSFLGIGNQPQHF

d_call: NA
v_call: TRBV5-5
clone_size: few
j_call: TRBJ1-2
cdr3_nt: TGTGCCAGCAGCCTAGGAGAGCCAACGGGAGGCTACACCTTC
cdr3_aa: CASSLGEPTGGYTF

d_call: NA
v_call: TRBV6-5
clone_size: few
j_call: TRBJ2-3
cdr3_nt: TGTGCCAGCAGTTACTCAGGATATCCGGCTGGGACAGATACGCAGTATTTT
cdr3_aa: CASSYSGYPAGTDTQYF

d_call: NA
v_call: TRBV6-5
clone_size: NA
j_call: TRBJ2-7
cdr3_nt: TGTGCCAGCAGTTACATTTCGGTCCGGGGGTTTTCCTACGAGCAGTACTTC
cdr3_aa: CASSYISVRGFSYEQYF

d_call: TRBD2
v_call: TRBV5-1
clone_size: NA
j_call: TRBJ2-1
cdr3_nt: TGCGCCAGCAGCTCGGAACTAGCGGGGGGTTACAATGAGCAGTTCTTC
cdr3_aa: CASSSELAGGYNEQFF

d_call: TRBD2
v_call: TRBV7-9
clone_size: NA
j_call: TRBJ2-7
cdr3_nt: TGTGCCAGCAGCTCCTACGCGGGGGGCGGTGACTACGAGCAGTACTTC
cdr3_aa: CASSSYAGGGDYEQYF

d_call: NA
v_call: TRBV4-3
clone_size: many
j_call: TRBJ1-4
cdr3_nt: TGCGCCAGCAGCCAGGGTAACAGACAGGCCGTTGGAGAAAAACTGTTTTTT
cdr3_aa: CASSQGNRQAVGEKLFF

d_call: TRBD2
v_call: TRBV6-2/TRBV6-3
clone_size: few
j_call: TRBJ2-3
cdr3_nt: TGTGCCAGCAGTTCCGGGACTATCACAGATACGCAGTATTTT
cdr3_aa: CASSSGTITDTQYF

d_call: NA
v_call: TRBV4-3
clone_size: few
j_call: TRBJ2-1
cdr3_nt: TGCGCCAGCAGCCAAGATTTTAGGGCCCGTGAGGATGAGCAGTTCTTC
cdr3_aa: CASSQDFRAREDEQFF

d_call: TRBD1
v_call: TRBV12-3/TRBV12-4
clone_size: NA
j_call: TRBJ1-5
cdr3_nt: TGTGCCAGCGGCTTCGGGACAGGGAGTGATCAGCCCCAGCATTTT
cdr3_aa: CASGFGTGSDQPQHF

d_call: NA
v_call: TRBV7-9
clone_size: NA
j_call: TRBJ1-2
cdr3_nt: TGTGCCAGCAGCTTTGAGGGTAATCATGGCTACACCTTC
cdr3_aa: CASSFEGNHGYTF

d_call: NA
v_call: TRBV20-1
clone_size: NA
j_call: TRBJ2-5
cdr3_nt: TGCAGTGCTAGAGATGGGGCGGGGGCGGTGTGGACCCAGTACTTC
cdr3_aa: CSARDGAGAVWTQYF

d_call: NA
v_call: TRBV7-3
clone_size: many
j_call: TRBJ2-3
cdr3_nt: TGTGCCAGCAGCTTAAATGGAGGGACAGATACGCAGTATTTT
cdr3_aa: CASSLNGGTDTQYF

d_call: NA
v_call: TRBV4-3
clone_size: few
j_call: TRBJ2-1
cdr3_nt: TGCGCCAGCAGCCAAGATGGGGCAGGATACAATGAGCAGTTCTTC
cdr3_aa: CASSQDGAGYNEQFF

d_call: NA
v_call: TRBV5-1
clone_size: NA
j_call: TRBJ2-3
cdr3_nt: TGCGCCAGCAGCGAAGGACGGGGCCCAGATACGCAGTATTTT
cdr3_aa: CASSEGRGPDTQYF

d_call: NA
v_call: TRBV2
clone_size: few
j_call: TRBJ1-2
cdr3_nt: TGTGCCAGCAGTAGGGGTTGGGTTGGCGGCTACACCTTC
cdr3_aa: CASSRGWVGGYTF

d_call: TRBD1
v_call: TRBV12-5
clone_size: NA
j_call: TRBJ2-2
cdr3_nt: TGTGCTAGTGGTCCTCCGTTTAAACAGGGGGGAGGAACCGGGGAGCTGTTTTTT
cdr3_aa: CASGPPFKQGGGTGELFF

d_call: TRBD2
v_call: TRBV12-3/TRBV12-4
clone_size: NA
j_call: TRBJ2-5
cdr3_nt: TGTGCCAGCAGTTTTGAGGAACCAGCGGGGGGGGAGACCCAGTACTTC
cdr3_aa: CASSFEEPAGGETQYF

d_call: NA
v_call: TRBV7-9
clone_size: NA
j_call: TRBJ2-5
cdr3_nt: TGTGCCAGCAGCTTAGCGGCCCGACTGATTAAAGAGACCCAGTACTTC
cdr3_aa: CASSLAARLIKETQYF

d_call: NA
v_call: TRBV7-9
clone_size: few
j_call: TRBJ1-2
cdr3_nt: TGTGCCAGTAGGGGGGGGGATCCTAACTATGGCTACACCTTC
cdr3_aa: CASRGGDPNYGYTF